The 25 T cell receptor beta chains listed next were all sequenced from one sample in a study of T cell responses to AZD1222 COVID-19 vaccine. Clones were read by immunoSEQ multiplex PCR, and TCRdb kept only the in-frame ones, dropping some. The sample holds under 100,000 clones, approximately 89% seen once. Sequencing was performed on peripheral blood, taken 28 days after the second AZD1222 dose. Every receptor here comes from an adult who received the AZD1222 COVID-19 vaccine.

The chain links TRBV21-1 to TRBJ1-4. TRBV21-1 is listed as a pseudogene. The CDR3 has 13 residues. The CDR3 coding sequence is TGTGCCAGCAGCAAATTGAGGGACGAAAAACTGTTTTTT. Its translation is CASSKLRDEKLFF.

This clone showed up just once. CDR3 in DNA: TGTGCCAGCTCACCGGCAGGGGTTAGCAATCAGCCCCAGCATTTT. Translation: CASSPAGVSNQPQHF. The chain carries TRBV18 and TRBJ1-5, with D perhaps matching TRBD1 (6 bases). Germline values: CDR1 KGHSH, CDR2 LQKENI. Between the trimmed V and J ends, which lost 3 bases and 0 bases, there was a span of 9 bases. This CDR3 has 15 residues.

This chain joins TRBV28 and TRBJ1-2; D not resolved. This CDR3 has 15 residues. Trimming removed 4 bases from V and 5 bases from J, with 17 bases in between. Germline V gives CDR1 MDHEN, CDR2 SYDVKM. The CDR3 protein is CASSSNLKPSYGYTF. The DNA of the CDR3 is TGTGCCAGCAGTTCAAACCTAAAGCCCTCATATGGCTACACCTTC.

The chain joins TRBV21-1 to TRBJ1-5; TRBD1 reflects the table's D call only, with no check against the DNA. TRBV21-1 has pseudogene status. The CDR3 has 15 amino acids. CDR3 DNA sequence: TGTGCCAGCAGCAAAGCCATTCAGTCCCCAGGGCCCCAGCATTTT. Amino acids: CASSKAIQSPGPQHF.

The chain recombines TRBV7-3 with TRBJ1-1, with a possible D match to TRBD1 (5 bases). From germline, CDR1 is SGHTA and CDR2 FQGTGA. CDR3 length: 13 residues. Trimming cost V 3 bases and J 6 bases, with 11 bases left between them. CDR3 residues: CASSLDNAAEAFF. CDR3 sequence (DNA): TGTGCCAGCAGCTTGGACAACGCTGCTGAAGCTTTCTTT.

V and J are TRBV28 and TRBJ1-4; the match to TRBD1 covers 7 bases. V lost 3 bases, J lost 0 bases, and 10 bases stayed unmatched. Germline V CDR1 and CDR2: MDHEN, SYDVKM. CDR3 length: 18 amino acids. The CDR3 loop reads CASSFALEGASTNEKLFF. CDR3 in DNA: TGTGCCAGCAGTTTCGCCCTGGAGGGGGCTTCAACTAATGAAAAACTGTTTTTT.

This clone is medium-sized in the sample. This chain connects TRBV2 to TRBJ2-2; unclear D gene. The ends were cut back, 6 bases at V and 4 bases at J, with 3 bases in the middle. From germline, CDR1 is SNHLY and CDR2 FYNNEI. The CDR3 runs 11 residues. Written as DNA, the CDR3 is TGTGCCAGCAGAAGCACCGGGGAGCTGTTTTTT. Translated, it gives CASRSTGELFF.

The rearrangement uses TRBV6-5 and TRBJ1-6; D might be TRBD1 (5 bases). V lost 2 bases to trimming and J lost 7 bases, with 15 bases between them. CDR3 size: 16 residues. Looked up from germline, CDR1 is MNHEY and CDR2 is SVGAGI. CDR3: CASSYEGPPRNSPLHF. The CDR3 DNA is TGTGCCAGCAGTTACGAGGGACCGCCACGCAATTCACCCCTCCACTTT.

This rearrangement joins TRBV7-2 to TRBJ1-4, with 7 bases aligning to TRBD1. The CDR3 has 14 amino acids. Germline CDR1 SGHTA, CDR2 FQGNSA. Unmatched junction bases numbered 7, after V lost 5 bases and J lost 7 bases. This chain's CDR3 is CASSQRQGGEKLFF. The CDR3 region has the DNA TGTGCCAGCAGCCAACGACAGGGTGGTGAAAAACTGTTTTTT.

The CDR3: CASSLRTGKESPLHF. CDR3 nucleotide sequence: TGCGCCAGCAGCTTAAGGACAGGGAAGGAATCACCCCTCCACTTT. J is TRBJ1-6 and V is TRBV5-1; 8 bases match TRBD1. The CDR3 totals 15 residues. The ends lost 2 bases at V and 10 bases at J; junction bases unmatched: 8. Germline loops: CDR1 SGHRS, CDR2 YFSETQ.

The chain carries TRBV9 and TRBJ2-7; a weak D match, TRBD1 (8 bases). The V end was cut by 1 base, the J end by 6 bases, with 11 bases between. Germline V lookup: CDR1 SGDLS, CDR2 YYNGEE. The CDR3 is 13 residues long. The CDR3 coding sequence is TGTGCCAGCAGCGTACACAGGGGGGGCGAGCAGTACTTC. Translation: CASSVHRGGEQYF. The full variable domain, in which reference TRBV9 and TRBJ2-7 provide the parts outside the CDR3, is DSGVTQTPKHLITATGQRVTLRCSPRSGDLSVYWYQQSLDQGLQFLIQYYNGEERAKGNILERFSAQQFPDLHSELNLSSLELGDSALYFCASSVHRGGEQYFGPGTRLTVT.

The chain carries TRBV28 and TRBJ1-2; D unresolved. CDR3 size: 14 residues. CDR1 is MDHEN and CDR2 is SYDVKM in the germline V gene. Trimming pared 5 bases from V and 6 bases from J, leaving 16 bases between. The CDR3 region is CASSLVLRDHGYTF. Written as DNA, the CDR3 is TGTGCCAGCAGTCTCGTGTTACGGGATCATGGCTACACCTTC.

The rearrangement uses TRBV13 and TRBJ2-1; 8 nucleotides line up with TRBD2. CDR1 PRHDT and CDR2 FYEKMQ come from the germline V gene (reference sequence). The CDR3 contains 18 residues. The V gene end was trimmed by 1 base and the J gene end by 0 bases; junction bases not matched to a gene: 8. CDR3: CASSLEGRGAFSYNEQFF. The CDR3 coding sequence is TGTGCCAGCAGCTTAGAAGGGCGGGGGGCCTTCTCCTACAATGAGCAGTTCTTC.

V gene TRBV6-5 combines with J gene TRBJ2-3; D could derive from TRBD1 or TRBD2 (5 bases each). Looked up from germline, CDR1 is MNHEY and CDR2 is SVGAGI. Trimming stripped 2 bases from V and 2 bases from J, with 11 bases between. The CDR3 extends over 15 amino acids. CDR3 sequence (DNA): TGTGCCAGCAGTTACCTGGGACCGACCACAGATACGCAGTATTTT. It yields the protein CASSYLGPTTDTQYF.

The rearrangement links TRBV7-2 to TRBJ2-7, with 8 nucleotides matching TRBD1. J was trimmed by 3 bases and V by 6 bases; bases with no gene match: 7. CDR3 length: 14 amino acids. In germline, CDR1 is SGHTA, CDR2 FQGNSA. The CDR3 DNA sequence: TGTGCCAGCAGGGATGGACAGGGAAGCTACGAGCAGTACTTC. This translates into CASRDGQGSYEQYF. Drawing the rest from reference TRBV7-2 and TRBJ2-7, the complete variable domain is GAGVSQSPSNKVTEKGKDVELRCDPISGHTALYWYRQSLGQGLEFLIYFQGNSAPDKSGLPSDRFSAERTGGSVSTLTIQRTQQEDSAVYLCASRDGQGSYEQYFGPGTRLTVT.

The rearrangement joins TRBV11-2 to TRBJ2-5, with 8 bases that match TRBD2. The CDR3 covers 14 residues. J gave up 5 bases and V 1 base, and 3 bases lay outside the gene matches. Per germline, CDR1 SGHAT and CDR2 FQNNGV. Written as DNA, the CDR3 is TGTGCCAGCAGCTTAGCGGGGGGGGTGGAGACCCAGTACTTC. Amino acid sequence: CASSLAGGVETQYF. The full variable domain, in which reference TRBV11-2 and TRBJ2-5 provide the parts outside the CDR3, is EAGVAQSPRYKIIEKRQSVAFWCNPISGHATLYWYQQILGQGPKLLIQFQNNGVVDDSQLPKDRFSAERLKGVDSTLKIQPAKLEDSAVYLCASSLAGGVETQYFGPGTRLLVL.

The chain links TRBV19 to TRBJ1-1; TRBD1 might be the D (5 bases). V lost 5 bases and J lost 0, with 10 bases in between. This CDR3 contains 14 residues. CDR1 LNHDA and CDR2 SQIVND come from the germline V gene (reference sequence). The CDR3 loop is CASSDGTLNTEAFF. CDR3 coding DNA: TGTGCCAGTAGTGACGGGACTCTGAACACTGAAGCTTTCTTT.

The DNA of the CDR3 is TGCGCCAGCAGCTTGGGACTAGCGGTCACCGGGGAGCTGTTTTTT. Encoded protein: CASSLGLAVTGELFF. The chain recombines TRBV5-1 with TRBJ2-2; 9 bases agree with TRBD2. Trimming cost V 0 bases and J 4 bases; bases outside gene matches: 1. CDR1 and CDR2 from the germline V gene are SGHRS and YFSETQ. There are 15 residues in the CDR3.

The genes are TRBV6-4 and TRBJ2-2, with TRBD1 identical over 7 bases. Germline lookup yields CDR1 MRHNA and CDR2 SNTAGT. The CDR3 spans 13 residues. V dropped 3 bases and J dropped 5; count of bases not matched to a gene: 0. In nucleotides, the CDR3 is TGTGCCAGCAGTGAACAGGGGACCGGGGAGCTGTTTTTT. Its protein product is CASSEQGTGELFF.

This clone was recorded a few times. V and J are TRBV18 and TRBJ2-7; 7 nucleotides match TRBD1. Trimming took 6 bases from V and 2 from J; bases not matched to a gene: 7. This CDR3 has 14 amino acids. From germline, CDR1 is KGHSH and CDR2 LQKENI. CDR3 in amino acids: CASSPGTDAYEQYF. In DNA form, the CDR3 reads TGTGCCAGCTCCCCAGGGACAGACGCCTACGAGCAGTACTTC.

The V and J genes are TRBV19 and TRBJ2-7; D is possibly TRBD2 (6 bases). Germline CDR1 is LNHDA and CDR2 is SQIVND (reference sequence). The CDR3 length is 13 residues. Between the trimmed V and J ends, which lost 6 bases and 5 bases, there was a span of 14 bases. The CDR3 DNA follows: TGTGCCAGTAGCAGCGGACCGGGGGACGAGCAGTACTTC. Translating gives CASSSGPGDEQYF.

V usage is TRBV3-1 (or the pseudogene TRBV3-2) and J usage is TRBJ2-6; tentatively, D is TRBD1 (6 bases). The germline gives CDR1 LGHDT, CDR2 YNNKEL (reference sequence). The CDR3 consists of 17 residues. V lost 4 bases to trimming and J lost 4 bases, with 17 bases between them. The DNA for the CDR3 is TGTGCCAGCAGCCCATGGGGGCAGGGAGCCGGGGCCAACGTCCTGACTTTC. This codes for CASSPWGQGAGANVLTF.

The V and J genes are TRBV18 and TRBJ2-3; D might be TRBD2 (6 bases). The V and J ends lost 3 bases and 4 bases respectively, with 20 bases between them. The germline CDR1 and CDR2 sequences are KGHSH and LQKENI. CDR3 length: 17 residues. Written as DNA, the CDR3 is TGTGCCAGCTCACCCGAAACCGGGACTTCGCGGGCAGATACGCAGTATTTT. Encoded protein: CASSPETGTSRADTQYF.

DNA of the CDR3: TGTGCCAGCAGTGAAGCCGGGTATAGCACAGATACGCAGTATTTT. This translates into CASSEAGYSTDTQYF. The chain couples TRBV6-1 to TRBJ2-3, with no clear D. CDR1 and CDR2 (germline): MNHNS, SASEGT. V was clipped by 0 bases and J by 0 bases, with 7 bases between them. There are 15 residues in the CDR3.

This rearrangement joins TRBV10-1 to TRBJ1-1; D gene ambiguous. V lost 6 bases and J lost 1, with 12 bases in between. The CDR3 sequence is 14 residues long. The germline CDR1 and CDR2 sequences are WNHNN and SYGVQD (reference sequence). In nucleotides, the CDR3 is TGCGCCAGCAGCCCTTTCCGGGGGAACACTGAAGCTTTCTTT. Translating it yields CASSPFRGNTEAFF.